Below are 10 T cell receptor beta chains sequenced from a single sample in a study of cytomegalovirus exposure and HLA in healthy donors. Researchers ran the PCR with 60 Vbeta and 13 Jbeta primers. Measured with immunoSEQ multiplex PCR; TCRdb has only the in-frame clones, and not every one. The repertoire has some 120,000 clones, 80% to 85% of them found once; the top ten carry 3% to 5%. The sequenced sample consisted of PBMCs. The source of these receptors is a woman between 25 and 40 years old in good health and CMV-seronegative.

This clone appeared a few times. The chain has TRBV19 and TRBJ2-5; maybe TRBD2 (6 bases). The V end was cut by 6 bases, the J end by 5 bases, with 13 bases between. This CDR3 has 13 amino acids. Germline V CDR1 and CDR2: LNHDA, SQIVND (reference sequence). In DNA, the CDR3 is TGTGCCAGTAGAGGGACTCCGGGGGAGACCCAGTACTTC. This codes for CASRGTPGETQYF. Looking up the rest from reference TRBV19 and TRBJ2-5 gives the full variable domain: DGGITQSPKYLFRKEGQNVTLSCEQNLNHDAMYWYRQDPGQGLRLIYYSQIVNDFQKGDIAEGYSVSREKKESFPLTVTSAQKNPTAFYLCASRGTPGETQYFGPGTRLLVL.

The CDR3 protein is CASSYHPNYGYTF. CDR3 sequence (DNA): TGTGCCAGCAGTTACCATCCTAACTATGGCTACACCTTC. The V and J genes are TRBV6-5 and TRBJ1-2; no clear D gene. The CDR3 totals 13 residues. Germline V gene sequence: CDR1 MNHEY, CDR2 SVGAGI. V lost 2 bases and J lost 0, with 4 bases in between.

This clone was detected only once. This sequence joins TRBV4-3 and TRBJ2-7; tentative D call: TRBD1 (5 bases). The CDR3 is made up of 15 amino acids. Trimming cost V 4 bases and J 4 bases, with 17 bases left between them. The germline V gene has CDR1 LGHNA and CDR2 YSLEER. CDR3 sequence (DNA): TGCGCCAGCAGCCTTGGGGCGAAGTACCCTTACGAGCAGTACTTC. This codes for CASSLGAKYPYEQYF.

The rearrangement uses TRBV6-5 and TRBJ1-1; D is uncertain. There are 13 residues in the CDR3. Germline V gene lookup returns CDR1 MNHEY and CDR2 SVGAGI. V gave up 7 bases and J gave up 2 bases, with 11 bases separating them. CDR3: CASKMRGNTEAFF. DNA of the CDR3: TGTGCCAGCAAAATGCGGGGTAACACTGAAGCTTTCTTT.

V is TRBV28 and J is TRBJ1-5, with TRBD1 matching over 8 bases. From germline, CDR1 is MDHEN and CDR2 SYDVKM. This CDR3 is built from 15 residues. After removal of 5 bases from V and 2 bases from J, the junction contained 5 bases not matched to a gene. The CDR3 DNA reads TGTGCCAGCAGTCTACAGGGGGTTCGCAATCAGCCCCAGCATTTT. It codes for CASSLQGVRNQPQHF.

This rearrangement joins TRBV5-6 to TRBJ2-1; TRBD2 matches 8 bases. After removal of 3 bases from V and 5 bases from J, the junction contained 13 bases not matched to a gene. The V gene's germline CDR1 is SGHDT and CDR2 YYEEEE. The CDR3 length is 17 residues. CDR3 coding DNA: TGTGCCAGCAGCTACGAAGCGCCGGGACTAGGTCACAATGAGCAGTTCTTC. This codes for CASSYEAPGLGHNEQFF.

Points on this clone: Distinct nucleotide sequences in the sample also encode this CDR3. The V and J genes are TRBV6-5 and TRBJ2-3; 9 bases map to TRBD1. The germline gives CDR1 MNHEY, CDR2 SVGAGI. CDR3 length: 15 amino acids. J gave up 0 bases and V 2 bases, and 0 bases lay outside the gene matches. The DNA of the CDR3 is TGTGCCAGCAGTTACGGACAGGGGAGCACAGATACGCAGTATTTT. Translating it yields CASSYGQGSTDTQYF.

The gene calls are TRBV7-9 and TRBJ2-3; D possibly corresponds to TRBD1 (5 bases). The CDR3 runs 15 residues. Germline assignment: CDR1 SEHNR and CDR2 FQNEAQ (reference sequence). Trimming left V 1 base short and J 2 bases short, with 10 bases between. The CDR3 nucleotides are TGTGCCAGCAGCTTAGGGCAGGGAACCACAGATACGCAGTATTTT. As protein: CASSLGQGTTDTQYF.

The V gene is TRBV9, the J gene TRBJ2-5; D is uncertain. Between the trimmed V and J ends, which lost 0 bases and 1 base, there was a span of 7 bases. Germline V lookup: CDR1 SGDLS, CDR2 YYNGEE. CDR3 size: 14 residues. CDR3 residues: CASSVVPFQETQYF. The CDR3 coding sequence is TGTGCCAGCAGCGTAGTCCCCTTCCAAGAGACCCAGTACTTC.

The V gene is TRBV6-5, the J gene TRBJ2-5, with TRBD2 as a possible D gene (5 bases). Germline V CDR1 and CDR2: MNHEY, SVGAGI. This CDR3 is built from 13 residues. V lost 0 bases and J lost 13, with 15 bases in between. Written as DNA, the CDR3 is TGTGCCAGCAGTTACTCCGAGGGAGTAGGAGTGTACTTC. Its translation: CASSYSEGVGVYF.